This T cell receptor (beta chain) appears in the sequencing data of a study of OX40 agonist ivuxolimab in advanced cancers. Study as a whole: Those treated in dose escalation had hepatocellular carcinoma, melanoma, renal cell cancer or head and neck cancer. Having had anti-PD-1, anti-PD-L1 or anti-CTLA-4 therapy before was allowed, and under 50% had some.

Trimming pared 0 bases from V and 4 bases from J, leaving 3 bases between. The CDR3 extends over 12 amino acids. Germline loops: CDR1 LGHNA, CDR2 YSLEER. To note about this clone: Its antigen is still unknown.

Whole-study results and caveats: Among the least clonally expanded were partial responders at 0.1-3.0 mg/kg.

Assay: immunoSEQ multiplex PCR; the TCRdb copy retains only in-frame clones and omits some. The sample carries about 64,000 clones, approximately 82% recorded once. The specimen comprised CD4+ or CD8+ T cells sorted from blood, sampled in a trial of the OX40 agonist ivuxolimab. The clonotype comes from an adult with an advanced solid tumor such as melanoma, head and neck, liver or kidney cancer. This chain joins TRBV4-3 and TRBJ2-5; D ambiguous. CDR3 loop: CASSQDRETQYF. CDR3 in DNA: TGCGCCAGCAGCCAAGATCGAGAGACCCAGTACTTC.